The 27 T cell receptor beta chains below all came from one sample that was sequenced in a study of blood T cell repertoires in COVID-19 (TCRdb year 2020). Libraries were made using the immunoSEQ multiplex PCR assay. Imported from immuneACCESS, the table was reduced by TCRdb to in-frame sequences with V and J called. These copies leave out some clones; in studies compared against another copy, an unresolved V gene accounts for under half, and the cause of the remainder is not known. The sample table holds over 65,000 clones, of which approximately 80% were seen once. The ten most abundant clones make up 15% to 20% of the sample. Sequenced material: peripheral blood. These receptors were taken from a man older than 75 with active COVID-19.

The V call is TRBV19, the J call TRBJ2-2; a weak D match, TRBD2 (6 bases). CDR3 size: 14 residues. Germline V gene lookup returns CDR1 LNHDA and CDR2 SQIVND (reference sequence). V was shortened by 8 bases and J by 1 base, with 11 bases between the two germline ends. In DNA, the CDR3 is TGTGCCAGTTCTTTGGGGGGGAACACCGGGGAGCTGTTTTTT. Its translation is CASSLGGNTGELFF.

The chain carries TRBV20-1 and TRBJ2-7; a possible D gene is TRBD2 (5 bases). Germline CDR1 and CDR2: DFQATT and SNEGSKA (reference sequence). Trimming removed 3 bases from V and 3 bases from J, with 15 bases in between. The CDR3 runs to 14 residues. The CDR3 DNA reads TGCAGTGCTAGTCGCGACATCGGGGACTACGAGCAGTACTTC. Protein product: CSASRDIGDYEQYF.

The rearrangement joins TRBV6-5 to TRBJ2-2; 8 nucleotides match TRBD1. This CDR3 has 14 residues. V trimming: 5 bases; J trimming: 5 bases; junction bases outside the gene matches: 4. Germline CDR1 is MNHEY and CDR2 is SVGAGI. The CDR3 loop is CASSQGASTGELFF. As DNA, the CDR3 is TGTGCCAGCAGTCAGGGGGCCTCAACCGGGGAGCTGTTTTTT.

The chain links TRBV3-1 (or the pseudogene TRBV3-2) to TRBJ1-2; tentative D call: TRBD1 (5 bases). Per the germline V gene, CDR1 is LGHDT and CDR2 is YNNKEL (reference sequence). The CDR3 covers 14 residues. The V and J ends lost 2 bases and 4 bases respectively, with 11 bases between them. DNA for the CDR3: TGTGCCAGCAGCCAATACAGGAATTTCTATGGCTACACCTTC. Amino acids: CASSQYRNFYGYTF.

The genes are TRBV19 and TRBJ1-4; 9 nucleotides match TRBD1. This CDR3 spans 13 amino acids. Trimming cost V 7 bases and J 8 bases; bases outside gene matches: 5. CDR1 LNHDA and CDR2 SQIVND come from the germline V gene (reference sequence). Written as DNA, the CDR3 is TGTGCCAGTACCGGACAGGGGCGAGAAAAACTGTTTTTT. This sequence encodes CASTGQGREKLFF.

The V gene is TRBV27, the J gene TRBJ2-7; possibly TRBD1 for D (6 bases). The germline V gene encodes CDR1 MNHEY and CDR2 SMNVEV (reference sequence). V shed 6 bases and J shed 2 bases, with 17 bases lying between them. The CDR3 contains 15 residues. The CDR3 sequence is CASSRPGTQAYEQYF. CDR3 DNA: TGTGCCAGCAGCCGCCCGGGGACACAAGCCTACGAGCAGTACTTC.

CDR3 DNA: TGTGCCAGCAGTTACCAGGCCAGGGGGCGCATTAATGAAAAACTGTTTTTT. It is translated as CASSYQARGRINEKLFF. This chain joins TRBV6-2 or TRBV6-3 and TRBJ1-4; 8 positions agree with TRBD1. CDR3 length: 17 amino acids. Germline V lookup: CDR1 MNHEY, CDR2 SVGEGT. J lost 4 bases, V lost 2 bases, and 9 bases had no gene match.

This clone was seen a single time. The J gene is TRBJ1-2, the V gene TRBV18; D is possibly TRBD1 (5 bases). Per germline, CDR1 KGHSH and CDR2 LQKENI. Between the trimmed V and J ends, which lost 3 bases and 4 bases, there was a span of 9 bases. The CDR3 loop spans 13 amino acids. CDR3 region: CASSPGGAYGYTF. CDR3 nucleotide sequence: TGTGCCAGCTCACCCGGCGGGGCCTATGGCTACACCTTC.

The chain has TRBV7-8 and TRBJ2-3; maybe TRBD2 (5 bases). The V end was cut by 2 bases, the J end by 2 bases, with 11 bases between. The CDR3 is made up of 15 amino acids. CDR1 and CDR2 (germline): SGHVS, FQNEAQ. CDR3 sequence reads: CASSLIGELTDTQYF. The CDR3 DNA reads TGTGCCAGCAGCTTAATCGGGGAGCTCACAGATACGCAGTATTTT.

The rearrangement uses TRBV3-1 (or the pseudogene TRBV3-2) and TRBJ2-5, with 9 bases matching TRBD1. Germline V gene data show CDR1 as LGHDT and CDR2 as YNNKEL (reference sequence). Trimming cost V 4 bases and J 5 bases; bases outside gene matches: 5. The CDR3 spans 14 residues. For the CDR3, the DNA is TGTGCCAGCAGCCCGAACAGGGGGCTGGAGACCCAGTACTTC. Translating it yields CASSPNRGLETQYF.

The chain employs TRBV6-5 and TRBJ1-1; 9 nucleotides line up with TRBD1. CDR3 length equals 14 residues. After removal of 5 bases from V and 4 bases from J, the junction contained 5 bases not matched to a gene. Germline CDR1 is MNHEY and CDR2 is SVGAGI. Here the CDR3 DNA reads TGTGCCAGCAGTAACGGACAGGGGAGCACTGAAGCTTTCTTT. Translation gives CASSNGQGSTEAFF.

This CDR3 is CASSPGTGPYEQYF. As DNA, the CDR3 is TGTGCCAGCAGCCCGGGGACAGGGCCCTACGAGCAGTACTTC. The V and J genes are TRBV3-1 (or the pseudogene TRBV3-2) and TRBJ2-7, with 9 bases fitting TRBD1. J was trimmed by 2 bases and V by 4 bases; bases with no gene match: 3. Germline V gene data show CDR1 as LGHDT and CDR2 as YNNKEL (reference sequence). The CDR3 loop spans 14 amino acids.

The chain carries TRBV7-2 and TRBJ1-2; 9 bases align to TRBD1. The ends lost 3 bases at V and 5 bases at J; junction bases unmatched: 4. Looked up from germline, CDR1 is SGHTA and CDR2 is FQGNSA. CDR3 length: 14 residues. DNA of the CDR3: TGTGCCAGCAGCTTCTCCGGGACAGGGTATGGCTACACCTTC. Its protein product is CASSFSGTGYGYTF.

V usage is TRBV19 and J usage is TRBJ1-1, with TRBD1 as a possible D gene (5 bases). CDR1 LNHDA and CDR2 SQIVND come from the germline V gene (reference sequence). The CDR3 has 14 amino acids. Trimming pared 9 bases from V and 4 bases from J, leaving 18 bases between. The CDR3 loop reads CASRSGGVGTEAFF. The CDR3 nucleotides are TGTGCCAGCAGATCGGGGGGAGTGGGCACTGAAGCTTTCTTT.

This clone was seen just once. The rearrangement joins TRBV27 to TRBJ2-5, with D uncertain. Trimming shortened V by 6 bases and J by 1 base, and 6 bases separated the two germline ends. The CDR3 totals 12 residues. Germline-derived CDR1 and CDR2 are MNHEY and SMNVEV (reference sequence). CDR3: CASSSRQETQYF. The CDR3 DNA reads as TGTGCCAGCAGCTCGCGCCAAGAGACCCAGTACTTC.

V and J are TRBV6-5 and TRBJ2-2, with TRBD2 as a possible D gene (6 bases). CDR3 size: 13 residues. Germline CDR1 and CDR2: MNHEY and SVGAGI. The V end lost 6 bases, the J end lost 7 bases, and 12 bases lay between the germline ends. CDR3 sequence reads: CASRMDYIGELFF. As DNA, the CDR3 is TGTGCCAGCAGAATGGACTATATCGGGGAGCTGTTTTTT.

This chain connects TRBV28 to TRBJ1-2; 11 nucleotides line up with TRBD1. V lost 3 bases and J lost 4; bases outside the gene matches: 7. The germline V gene encodes CDR1 MDHEN and CDR2 SYDVKM. CDR3 length equals 16 residues. CDR3: CASSLRWDRGAYGYTF. Here the CDR3 DNA reads TGTGCCAGCAGTTTGAGGTGGGACAGGGGGGCCTATGGCTACACCTTC.

This clone was detected once. The CDR3 sequence is CASSLVGVRRGLGEQYF. In DNA, the CDR3 is TGTGCCAGCAGCTTAGTTGGAGTCCGTCGCGGGTTGGGCGAGCAGTACTTC. This chain links TRBV7-8 with TRBJ2-7; tentatively, D is TRBD2 (5 bases). Germline-derived CDR1 and CDR2 are SGHVS and FQNEAQ. CDR3 length: 17 residues. The ends were cut back, 1 base at V and 6 bases at J, with 22 bases in the middle.

There are a few counts of this clone. The chain is built from TRBV6-2 or TRBV6-3 and TRBJ2-5; 11 nucleotides agree with TRBD1. The CDR3 has 17 amino acids. Trimming cost V 6 bases and J 0 bases; bases outside gene matches: 9. Germline loops: CDR1 MNHEY, CDR2 SVGEGT. The CDR3 region has the DNA TGTGCCAGCAGCCGAATCCGGGACAGGGGGTACCAAGAGACCCAGTACTTC. Translated, it gives CASSRIRDRGYQETQYF.

This clone was observed a handful of times. V usage is TRBV7-9 and J usage is TRBJ1-5; D is undetermined. CDR1 is SEHNR and CDR2 is FQNEAQ in the germline V gene (reference sequence). The CDR3 sequence is 13 residues long. V was trimmed by 1 base and J by 4 bases, leaving 5 bases between them. CDR3 DNA: TGTGCCAGCAGCTTAGATGAGAATCAGCCCCAGCATTTT. As protein: CASSLDENQPQHF.

V is TRBV7-9 and J is TRBJ1-4, with D unresolved. V was cut by 0 bases and J by 7 bases, with 9 bases left in between. The length of the CDR3 is 14 residues. Germline V gene lookup returns CDR1 SEHNR and CDR2 FQNEAQ (reference sequence). In nucleotides, the CDR3 is TGTGCCAGCAGCTTAGCGCTAGGGAGTGAAAAACTGTTTTTT. Protein sequence: CASSLALGSEKLFF. Based on the CDR3 plus reference TRBV7-9 and TRBJ1-4, the full variable domain is DTGVSQNPRHKITKRGQNVTFRCDPISEHNRLYWYRQTLGQGPEFLTYFQNEAQLEKSRLLSDRFSAERPKGSFSTLEIQRTEQGDSAMYLCASSLALGSEKLFFGSGTQLSVL.

The gene calls are TRBV11-3 and TRBJ2-1, with 10 positions matching TRBD1. The germline V gene encodes CDR1 SGHNT and CDR2 YENEEA. CDR3 length: 16 amino acids. The trim removed 3 bases at V and 7 bases at J, leaving 9 bases unmatched. The chain's CDR3 is CASSLSGTGDRNEQFF. The CDR3 nucleotides read TGTGCCAGCAGCTTGAGCGGGACAGGGGATCGAAATGAGCAGTTCTTC.

This chain joins TRBV7-6 and TRBJ2-3, with 9 bases fitting TRBD2. The CDR3 contains 18 residues. V lost 5 bases to trimming and J lost 2 bases; unmatched junction nucleotides: 14. The V gene's germline CDR1 is SGHVS and CDR2 FNYEAQ. This CDR3 is CASSQEPSSGIITDTQYF. The DNA for the CDR3 is TGTGCCAGCAGCCAAGAGCCTTCTAGCGGGATTATCACAGATACGCAGTATTTT.

The table lists this clone with a count of one. J is TRBJ2-3 and V is TRBV5-5; 11 nucleotides match TRBD2. This CDR3 has 15 amino acids. Germline CDR1 and CDR2: SGHKS and YYEKEE (reference sequence). V was pared by 5 bases and J by 4 bases, with 6 bases of the junction left unmatched. The CDR3 coding sequence is TGTGCCAGCAGTTATAGCGGGAGGGCGTCAGATACGCAGTATTTT. This codes for CASSYSGRASDTQYF.

J is TRBJ2-3 and V is TRBV19; TRBD2 matches at 9 bases. The germline V gene encodes CDR1 LNHDA and CDR2 SQIVND (reference sequence). The length of the CDR3 is 16 residues. V was clipped by 3 bases and J by 2 bases; unmatched bases: 6. The CDR3 nucleotides read TGTGCCAGTAGTATTACTCGCGGGAGGGTCACAGATACGCAGTATTTT. It is translated as CASSITRGRVTDTQYF.

J is TRBJ1-2 and V is TRBV6-1; perhaps TRBD1 as D (6 bases). In germline, CDR1 is MNHNS, CDR2 SASEGT. Trimming took off 2 bases at V and 7 bases at J, with 17 bases between the two ends. The CDR3 runs to 15 residues. This CDR3 is CASSEISTGIAGYTF. The CDR3 nucleotides are TGTGCCAGCAGTGAAATCAGTACAGGGATCGCTGGCTACACCTTC.

This clone has only a few counts. This sequence joins TRBV11-2 and TRBJ1-4, with a possible D match to TRBD1 (5 bases). The CDR3 contains 15 residues. CDR1 and CDR2 from the germline V gene are SGHAT and FQNNGV. V was shortened by 5 bases and J by 7 bases, with 17 bases between the two germline ends. This CDR3 reads CASSAQGLESEKLFF. CDR3 in DNA: TGTGCCAGCAGCGCCCAGGGTCTTGAGTCTGAAAAACTGTTTTTT.